A selection of T cell receptor beta chains follows, all from one sample in a study of radiotherapy plus CTLA-4 blockade in lung cancer. The data were produced by immunoSEQ multiplex PCR, yet TCRdb's version contains in-frame clones alone and is incomplete. The table lists 50,000 to 85,000 clones, around four fifths of them singletons. The sequences come from peripheral blood, collected from a patient treated with radiotherapy plus ipilimumab. The receptors here all came from a human donor with non-small cell lung cancer who had a partial response to radiotherapy plus ipilimumab. Each CDR3 is given with its conserved first and last residue. Each record gives: D gene, J gene, V gene, clone size, CDR3 DNA, CDR3 protein. The D gene is left open where the match is weak. The size entry is marked missing in some rows and otherwise reads once, few, many or a size class.

TRBD1 TRBJ1-1 TRBV7-3 - TGTGCCAGCAGCCCAACGGGGACAGGGGCAGCTGAAGCTTTCTTT CASSPTGTGAAEAFF
TRBD2 TRBJ2-7 TRBV7-9 - TGTGCCAGCAGCTTGGGGGGAGGGGATACTGATACCTACGAGCAGTACTTC CASSLGGGDTDTYEQYF
- TRBJ2-7 TRBV6-5 - TGTGCCAGCAGCTATAGGAGTTCCTACGAGCAGTACTTC CASSYRSSYEQYF
TRBD2 TRBJ2-7 TRBV30 - TGTGCCTGGAGAAGGGGCGGGAGTTACGAGCAGTACTTC CAWRRGGSYEQYF
TRBD1 TRBJ1-4 TRBV6-5 - TGTGCCAGCAGTACCGAACAGGGGAAACTGTTTTTT CASSTEQGKLFF
TRBD1 TRBJ2-3 TRBV5-8 - TGTGCCAGCAGCTTTGGACAGGACACAGATACGCAGTATTTT CASSFGQDTDTQYF
TRBD1 TRBJ1-1 TRBV9 - TGTGCCAGCAGCACCCGACAGGGAGATAAAGCTTTCTTT CASSTRQGDKAFF
- TRBJ1-5 TRBV9 - TGTGCCAGCAGCTCCCTCCAGGGCGGTCAGCCCCAGCATTTT CASSSLQGGQPQHF
TRBD2 TRBJ2-2 TRBV9 - TGTGCCAGCAGCGGAGGACTAGCGGCGAACACCGGGGAGCTGTTTTTT CASSGGLAANTGELFF
- TRBJ2-2 TRBV2 - TGTGCCAGCAGTTTGAATTTAGTGAACACCGGGGAGCTGTTTTTT CASSLNLVNTGELFF
- TRBJ1-1 TRBV5-1 few TGCGCCAGCAGCTCTGTACAGGGAGTGGATACTGAAGCTTTCTTT CASSSVQGVDTEAFF
TRBD2 TRBJ2-3 TRBV2 few TGTGCCAGCAGTGAAGAGAGTAGCGGGAACACAGATACGCAGTATTTT CASSEESSGNTDTQYF
- TRBJ2-1 TRBV10-3 - TGTGCCATCAGTGAGCCTCGCGGTTATCAGAACAATGAGCAGTTCTTC CAISEPRGYQNNEQFF
- TRBJ2-7 TRBV6-5 - TGTGCCAGCACGGCGGGACTCCTCTACGAGCAGTACTTC CASTAGLLYEQYF
TRBD1 TRBJ1-2 TRBV27 - TGTGCCAGCAGTCGGGACAGGTTCTATGGCTACACCTTC CASSRDRFYGYTF
- TRBJ2-3 TRBV9 - TGTGCCAGCAGCGTTTCCCCGGGAAGGGATGATACGCAGTATTTT CASSVSPGRDDTQYF
TRBD2 TRBJ2-3 TRBV28 - TGTGCCAGCAGTAGCCCTAGCGGGGACCTCCTGGGTACGCAGTATTTT CASSSPSGDLLGTQYF
TRBD2 TRBJ2-1 TRBV29-1 - TGCAGCGTTGAGGCTTACCGGGACTACCTAGTAAATGAGCAGTTCTTC CSVEAYRDYLVNEQFF
- TRBJ2-7 TRBV29-1 - TGCAGCGTTCTAAGAGGGGGTTCCTACGAGCAGTACTTC CSVLRGGSYEQYF
- TRBJ2-2 TRBV9 - TGTGCCAGCAGACGGAACAGAAACACCGGGGAGCTGTTTTTT CASRRNRNTGELFF
TRBD1 TRBJ2-7 TRBV9 - TGTGCCAGCAGCTCCCGGGACAGCCTCTCCTACGAGCAGTACTTC CASSSRDSLSYEQYF
- TRBJ2-5 TRBV7-9 - TGTGCCAGCAGCTTAGAGGAGGGCCCGGGGACCCAGTACTTC CASSLEEGPGTQYF
TRBD1 TRBJ1-2 TRBV5-4 - TGTGCCAGCAGCCCCGGACAGGGGGCTGGCGGCTACACCTTC CASSPGQGAGGYTF
- TRBJ1-3 TRBV5-8 - TGTGCCAGCAGCTTCACGGTGACTGGAAACACCATATATTTT CASSFTVTGNTIYF
- TRBJ2-1 TRBV12-5 - TGTGCTAGTGGTTTGGTGCCTTATGAGACAGGTGACGCCAACGCCTACAATGAGCAGTTCTTC CASGLVPYETGDANAYNEQFF
- TRBJ2-1 TRBV29-1 few TGCAGCGTCCGGGCTCTGGCGGGGTCCTACAATGAGCAGTTCTTC CSVRALAGSYNEQFF
TRBD2 TRBJ2-7 TRBV27 once TGTGCCAGCAGTCCAAGACTAGCGGGAGGTTCCTTACGGGAGCAGTACTTC CASSPRLAGGSLREQYF
- TRBJ2-1 TRBV7-9 - TGTGCCAGCAGCTTAGGAGGGCCGAATGAGCAGTTCTTC CASSLGGPNEQFF
- TRBJ2-3 TRBV19 - TGTGCCAGTAGTTCCCAGGACTCAGATACGCAGTATTTT CASSSQDSDTQYF
- TRBJ2-5 TRBV2 - TGTGCCAGCAGCGCACAGGGTTGGGAGACCCAGTACTTC CASSAQGWETQYF
- TRBJ2-7 TRBV18 - TGTGCCAGCTCATTCCGGGACAACAACGAGCAGTACTTC CASSFRDNNEQYF
TRBD1 TRBJ1-4 TRBV5-1 - TGCGCCAGCAGCATTGACAGGGGAAGAAGGGAAAAACTGTTTTTT CASSIDRGRREKLFF
- TRBJ2-7 TRBV7-3 - TGTGCCAGCAGCAGGGACGGGAGCGGGTCCTACGAGCAGTACTTC CASSRDGSGSYEQYF
- TRBJ2-7 TRBV4-2 - TGTGCCAGCAGCCAAGGACCGACTGGGGAGAACGAGCAGTACTTC CASSQGPTGENEQYF
- TRBJ2-7 TRBV11-2 - TGTGCCAGCAGCTCTAAGGACAGTTTGGACGAGCAGTACTTC CASSSKDSLDEQYF
- TRBJ2-7 TRBV19 - TGTGCCAGTAGTATAGGGCTGCACTACGAGCAGTACTTC CASSIGLHYEQYF
TRBD1 TRBJ2-2 TRBV6-5 - TGTGCCAGCAGGTCCGGGACAGATGATATCGGGGAGCTGTTTTTT CASRSGTDDIGELFF
TRBD1 TRBJ2-1 TRBV27 - TGTGCCAGCAGTTTCCAATACCGGGACAGCCACAATGAGCAGTTCTTC CASSFQYRDSHNEQFF
TRBD2 TRBJ2-1 TRBV7-8 - TGTGCCAGCAGCTTACGGACTAGCGGGGGTGCCTACAATGAGCAGTTCTTC CASSLRTSGGAYNEQFF
- TRBJ2-3 TRBV7-9 once TGTGCCAGCAGCTTATTAACGGTGACTAGCACAGATACGCAGTATTTT CASSLLTVTSTDTQYF
TRBD1 TRBJ1-2 TRBV5-5 - TGTGCCAGCAGCCCTACAGGGGCGCCCTACGGCTACACCTTC CASSPTGAPYGYTF
TRBD2 TRBJ2-7 TRBV10-3 - TGTGCCATCAGTTCGGGGGGCGGGAGGGCCGGAGGCTACGAGCAGTACTTC CAISSGGGRAGGYEQYF
- TRBJ1-5 TRBV27 - TGTGCCAGCAGTTCAACGACAGGAAGCAATCAGCCCCAGCATTTT CASSSTTGSNQPQHF
TRBD2 TRBJ2-2 TRBV2 - TGTGCCAGCAAGGAGGCTAGCGGGAGTACCGGGGAGCTGTTTTTT CASKEASGSTGELFF
TRBD2 TRBJ2-1 TRBV28 once TGTGCCAGCAGTCTGGGACTAGCGGGAAGGGGTGAGCAGTTCTTC CASSLGLAGRGEQFF
- TRBJ1-2 TRBV4-1 - TGCGCCAGCAGCCACTCCCCGACCCCACAGGAGAACTATGGCTACACCTTC CASSHSPTPQENYGYTF
- TRBJ2-2 TRBV14 - TGTGCCAGCCGCGGGGCCGGGGAGCTGTTTTTT CASRGAGELFF
- TRBJ1-5 TRBV18 - TGTGCCAGCTCACCACGATCGGGCAATCAGCCCCAGCATTTT CASSPRSGNQPQHF
TRBD2 TRBJ2-1 TRBV7-2 - TGTGCCAGCAGCTTAGCTGGGCTAGCGGGACTCAATGAGCAGTTCTTC CASSLAGLAGLNEQFF
- TRBJ1-1 TRBV28 once TGTGCCAGCACCCTTTCTGAGGGGGAGGGCACTGAAGCTTTCTTT CASTLSEGEGTEAFF
TRBD1 TRBJ1-5 TRBV7-3 - TGTGCCAGCAGCTTAAGACAGGGGTGGAATCAGCCCCAGCATTTT CASSLRQGWNQPQHF
- TRBJ2-2 TRBV7-8 - TGTGCCAGCAGCTTAGAGAATAGACTCACCCCCGGGGAGCTGTTTTTT CASSLENRLTPGELFF
TRBD2 TRBJ2-3 TRBV7-3 - TGTGCCAGCAGCTGGACTAGCGGGGAAAGCACAGATACGCAGTATTTT CASSWTSGESTDTQYF
TRBD1 TRBJ1-1 TRBV4-2 - TGTGCCAGCAGCCGCCCGGGACAGGGGAACACTGAAGCTTTCTTT CASSRPGQGNTEAFF
TRBD1 TRBJ1-4 TRBV28 - TGTGCCAGCATCTCCAGGGGGGCTGAAAAACTGTTTTTT CASISRGAEKLFF
TRBD2 TRBJ2-7 TRBV28 - TGTGCCAGCACCCAAGGGACTAGCGGGAAGTACGAGCAGTACTTC CASTQGTSGKYEQYF
- TRBJ1-1 TRBV18 - TGTGCCAGCTCACCGGAACAGTCGAACACTGAAGCTTTCTTT CASSPEQSNTEAFF
TRBD2 TRBJ2-1 TRBV7-2 - TGTGCCAGCAGCCCGGCGCAACTAGCGGGTGTTAATGAGCAGTTCTTC CASSPAQLAGVNEQFF
TRBD2 TRBJ2-5 TRBV5-4 - TGTGCCAGCAGCCCCGGACTAGCGGGAGAGGCGGAGACCCAGTACTTC CASSPGLAGEAETQYF
TRBD1 TRBJ2-2 TRBV5-6 once TGTGCCAGCAGCGGCCAGACAGGGTTGGACACCGGGGAGCTGTTTTTT CASSGQTGLDTGELFF